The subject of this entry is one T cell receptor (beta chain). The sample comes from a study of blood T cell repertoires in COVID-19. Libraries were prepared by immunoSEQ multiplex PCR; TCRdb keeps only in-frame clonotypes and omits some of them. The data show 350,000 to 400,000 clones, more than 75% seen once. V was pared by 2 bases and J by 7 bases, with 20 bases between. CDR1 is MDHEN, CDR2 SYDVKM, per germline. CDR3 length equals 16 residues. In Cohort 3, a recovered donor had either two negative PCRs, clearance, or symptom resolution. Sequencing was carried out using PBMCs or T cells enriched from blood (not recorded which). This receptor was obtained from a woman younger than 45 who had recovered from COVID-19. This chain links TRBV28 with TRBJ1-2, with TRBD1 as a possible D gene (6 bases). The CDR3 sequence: CASSLGTGTPRSGYTF. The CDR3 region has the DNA TGTGCCAGCAGTTTAGGGACCGGGACACCACGTAGTGGCTACACCTTC.